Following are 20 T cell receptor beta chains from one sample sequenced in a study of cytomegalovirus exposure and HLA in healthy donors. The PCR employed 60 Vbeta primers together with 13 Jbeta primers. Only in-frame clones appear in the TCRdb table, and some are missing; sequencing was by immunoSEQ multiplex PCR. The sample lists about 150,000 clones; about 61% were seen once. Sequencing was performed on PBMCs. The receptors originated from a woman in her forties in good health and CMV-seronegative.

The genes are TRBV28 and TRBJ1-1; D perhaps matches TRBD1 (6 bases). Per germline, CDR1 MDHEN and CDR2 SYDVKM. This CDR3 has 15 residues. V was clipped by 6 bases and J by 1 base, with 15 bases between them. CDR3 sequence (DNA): TGTGCCAGCAGCCAACAGGGAACGAGGAACACTGAAGCTTTCTTT. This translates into CASSQQGTRNTEAFF.

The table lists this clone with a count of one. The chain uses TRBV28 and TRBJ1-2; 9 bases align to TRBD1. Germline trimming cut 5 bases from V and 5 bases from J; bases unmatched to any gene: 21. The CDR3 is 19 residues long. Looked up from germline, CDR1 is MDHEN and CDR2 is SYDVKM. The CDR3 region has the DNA TGTGCCAGCAGTACCCATCCCGGGACAGGGTCCCAATCCTATTATGGCTACACCTTC. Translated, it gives CASSTHPGTGSQSYYGYTF.

DNA for the CDR3: TGTGCCAGCATCCGAGACAGGGCGGTTCATCAGCCCCAGCATTTT. Protein product: CASIRDRAVHQPQHF. This rearrangement joins TRBV6-1 to TRBJ1-5, with 7 positions matching TRBD1. The CDR3 spans 15 residues. The V segment lost 7 bases and the J segment 5 bases; nucleotides outside the gene matches: 11. Germline CDR1 reads MNHNS; CDR2 reads SASEGT.

CDR3 DNA sequence: TGTGCCTGCCGGAGGTCAGAGGATGGCTACACCTTC. Protein product: CACRRSEDGYTF. The chain couples TRBV30 to TRBJ1-2; unclear D gene. This CDR3 spans 12 amino acids. The V gene's germline CDR1 is GTSNPN and CDR2 SVGIG (reference sequence). With 6 bases removed from V and 6 bases from J, the gap between germline ends came to 14 bases.

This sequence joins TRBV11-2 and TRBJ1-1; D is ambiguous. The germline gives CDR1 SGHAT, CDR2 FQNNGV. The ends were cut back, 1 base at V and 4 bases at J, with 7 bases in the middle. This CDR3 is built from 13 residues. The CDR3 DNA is TGTGCCAGCAGCTTAGCCTCACTCACTGAAGCTTTCTTT. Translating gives CASSLASLTEAFF.

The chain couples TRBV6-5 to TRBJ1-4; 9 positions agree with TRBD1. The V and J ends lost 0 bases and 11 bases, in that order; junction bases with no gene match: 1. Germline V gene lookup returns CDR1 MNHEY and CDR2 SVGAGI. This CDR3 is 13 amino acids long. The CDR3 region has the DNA TGTGCCAGCAGTTACTCGACAGGGGGGAAACTGTTTTTT. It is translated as CASSYSTGGKLFF.

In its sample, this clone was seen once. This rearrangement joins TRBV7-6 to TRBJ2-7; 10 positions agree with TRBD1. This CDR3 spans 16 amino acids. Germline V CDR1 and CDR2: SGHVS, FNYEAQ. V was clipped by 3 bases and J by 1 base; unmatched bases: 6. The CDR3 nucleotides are TGTGCCAGCAGCTTTCCCGGGACAGGGGAGTCCTACGAGCAGTACTTC. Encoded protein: CASSFPGTGESYEQYF.

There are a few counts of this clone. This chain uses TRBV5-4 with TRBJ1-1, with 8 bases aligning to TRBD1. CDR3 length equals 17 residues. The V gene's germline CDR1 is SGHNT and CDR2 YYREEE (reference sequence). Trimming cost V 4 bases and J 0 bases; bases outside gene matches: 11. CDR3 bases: TGTGCCAGCAGCCCTGGGGGGCAGGGACAGGTGAACACTGAAGCTTTCTTT. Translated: CASSPGGQGQVNTEAFF.

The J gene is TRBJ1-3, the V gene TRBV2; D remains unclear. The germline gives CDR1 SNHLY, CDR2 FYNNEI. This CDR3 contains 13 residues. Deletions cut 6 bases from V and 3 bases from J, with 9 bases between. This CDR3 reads CASRVGGGNTIYF. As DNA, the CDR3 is TGTGCCAGCAGGGTCGGAGGTGGAAACACCATATATTTT.

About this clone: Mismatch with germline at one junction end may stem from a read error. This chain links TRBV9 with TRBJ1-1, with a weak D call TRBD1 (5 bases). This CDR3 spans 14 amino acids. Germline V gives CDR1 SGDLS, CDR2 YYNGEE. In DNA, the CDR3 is TGTGCCAGCAGCGTAGGTGGGCAGGGCACTAAAGCTTTCTTT. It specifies CASSVGGQGTKAFF.

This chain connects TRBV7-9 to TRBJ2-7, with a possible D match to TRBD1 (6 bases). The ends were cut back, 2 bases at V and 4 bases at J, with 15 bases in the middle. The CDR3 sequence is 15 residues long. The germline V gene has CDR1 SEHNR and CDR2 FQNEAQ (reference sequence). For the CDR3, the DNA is TGTGCCAGCAGCTTAACCCCAGGGGATGGTTACGAGCAGTACTTC. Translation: CASSLTPGDGYEQYF. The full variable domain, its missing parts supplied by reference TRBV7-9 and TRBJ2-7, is DTGVSQNPRHKITKRGQNVTFRCDPISEHNRLYWYRQTLGQGPEFLTYFQNEAQLEKSRLLSDRFSAERPKGSFSTLEIQRTEQGDSAMYLCASSLTPGDGYEQYFGPGTRLTVT.

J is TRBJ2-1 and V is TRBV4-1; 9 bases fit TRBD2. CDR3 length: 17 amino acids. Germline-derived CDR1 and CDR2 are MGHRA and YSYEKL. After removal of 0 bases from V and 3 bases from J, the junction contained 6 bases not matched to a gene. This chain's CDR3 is CASSQDWVRGGYNEQFF. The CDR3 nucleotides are TGCGCCAGCAGCCAAGATTGGGTGCGGGGGGGCTACAATGAGCAGTTCTTC.

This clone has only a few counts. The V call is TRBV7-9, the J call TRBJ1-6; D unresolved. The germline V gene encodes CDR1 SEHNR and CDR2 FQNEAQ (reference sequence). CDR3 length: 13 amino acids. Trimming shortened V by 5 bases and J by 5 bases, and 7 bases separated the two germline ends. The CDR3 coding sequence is TGTGCCAGCAGCCCCTTCGATAATTCACCCCTCCACTTT. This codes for CASSPFDNSPLHF. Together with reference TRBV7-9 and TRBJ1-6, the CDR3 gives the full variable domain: DTGVSQNPRHKITKRGQNVTFRCDPISEHNRLYWYRQTLGQGPEFLTYFQNEAQLEKSRLLSDRFSAERPKGSFSTLEIQRTEQGDSAMYLCASSPFDNSPLHFGNGTRLTVT.

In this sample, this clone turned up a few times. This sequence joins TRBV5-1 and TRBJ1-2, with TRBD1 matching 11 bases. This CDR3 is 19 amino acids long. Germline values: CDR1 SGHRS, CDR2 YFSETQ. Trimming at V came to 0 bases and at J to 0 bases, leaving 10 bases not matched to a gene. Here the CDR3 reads CASSLVPQGQGGPNYGYTF. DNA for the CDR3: TGCGCCAGCAGCTTGGTGCCCCAGGGACAGGGGGGCCCTAACTATGGCTACACCTTC.

CDR3: CASSRTGFEKLFF. The DNA of the CDR3 is TGCGCCAGCAGCAGGACAGGGTTTGAAAAACTGTTTTTT. This chain joins TRBV4-1 and TRBJ1-4; 8 nucleotides line up with TRBD1. Germline V gene sequence: CDR1 MGHRA, CDR2 YSYEKL. This CDR3 is built from 13 residues. J was trimmed by 7 bases and V by 5 bases; bases with no gene match: 3.

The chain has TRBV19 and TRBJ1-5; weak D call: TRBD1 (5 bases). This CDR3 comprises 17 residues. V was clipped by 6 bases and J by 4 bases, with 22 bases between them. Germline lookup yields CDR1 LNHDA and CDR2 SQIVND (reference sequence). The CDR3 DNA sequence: TGTGCCAGTAGAAGAAGGGACTGGAGCTTTGATAATCAGCCCCAGCATTTT. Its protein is CASRRRDWSFDNQPQHF.

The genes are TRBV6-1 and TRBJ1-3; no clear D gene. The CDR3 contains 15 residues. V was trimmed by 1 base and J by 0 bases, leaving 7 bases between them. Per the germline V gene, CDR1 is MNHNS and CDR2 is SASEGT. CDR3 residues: CASSEVMFSGNTIYF. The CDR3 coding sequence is TGTGCCAGCAGTGAAGTTATGTTCTCTGGAAACACCATATATTTT.

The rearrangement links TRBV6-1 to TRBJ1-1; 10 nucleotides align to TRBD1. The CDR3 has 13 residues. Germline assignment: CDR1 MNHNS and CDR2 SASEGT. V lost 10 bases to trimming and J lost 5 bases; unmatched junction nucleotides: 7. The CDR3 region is CANRGTGVTEAFF. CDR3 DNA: TGTGCCAACCGGGGGACAGGGGTTACTGAAGCTTTCTTT.

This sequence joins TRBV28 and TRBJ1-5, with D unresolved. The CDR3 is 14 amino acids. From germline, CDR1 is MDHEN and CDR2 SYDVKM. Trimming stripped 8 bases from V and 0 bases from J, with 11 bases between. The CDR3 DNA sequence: TGTGCCAGCCGGCGGGTTTTTAGCAATCAGCCCCAGCATTTT. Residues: CASRRVFSNQPQHF.

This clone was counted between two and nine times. CDR3 bases: TGTGCCAGCAGTTTCCATTTCACGGGACAGGATAATTCACCCCTCCACTTT. This translates into CASSFHFTGQDNSPLHF. The genes are TRBV28 and TRBJ1-6; TRBD1 matches 8 bases. V dropped 3 bases and J dropped 5; count of bases not matched to a gene: 9. CDR1 is MDHEN, CDR2 SYDVKM, per germline. CDR3 length equals 17 residues.